Below are 10 T cell receptor beta chains sequenced from a single sample in a study of T cells in Graves' hyperthyroidism and ophthalmopathy. The CDR3 regions of TCR beta were amplified from RNA transcripts. The HTBI set primed first-round TCR CDR3 RT-PCR. TCRdb recomputed calls from the multiplex PCR reads with MiXCR, one row per CDR3 protein. The sample yields under 300,000 distinct CDR3 sequences, 13% to 15% seen once. Sequencing was carried out using blood. Every receptor here comes from a woman in her thirties or forties with Graves' hyperthyroidism that later progressed to Graves' ophthalmopathy.

This clonotype came up a few times. The rearrangement links TRBV5-1 to TRBJ2-7; the match to TRBD2 covers 8 bases. This CDR3 contains 15 residues. Germline CDR1 SGHRS, CDR2 YFSETQ. The J segment lost 4 bases and the V segment lost 1 base, leaving 7 bases of the junction unmatched. CDR3 loop: CASSLLGTREYEQYF. The CDR3 coding sequence is TGCGCCAGCAGCTTGCTCGGGACTAGGGAGTACGAGCAGTACTTC. Full variable domain (remainder filled in from reference TRBV5-1 and TRBJ2-7): KAGVTQTPRYLIKTRGQQVTLSCSPISGHRSVSWYQQTPGQGLQFLFEYFSETQRNKGNFPGRFSGRQFSNSRSEMNVSTLELGDSALYLCASSLLGTREYEQYFGPGTRLTVT.

This chain connects TRBV4-1 to TRBJ2-7; TRBD2 matches 13 bases. Trimming took 3 bases from V and 3 from J; bases not matched to a gene: 11. From germline, CDR1 is MGHRA and CDR2 YSYEKL. This CDR3 comprises 18 residues. CDR3: CASSQIEGLAGVLYEQYF. CDR3 nucleotide sequence: TGCGCCAGCAGCCAGATTGAAGGACTAGCGGGAGTCCTCTACGAGCAGTACTTC.

This clonotype was seen ten or more times. V and J are TRBV27 and TRBJ1-3, with a tentative D call TRBD1 (6 bases). The germline V gene has CDR1 MNHEY and CDR2 SMNVEV (reference sequence). The CDR3 is 15 amino acids. V lost 5 bases to trimming and J lost 0 bases, with 11 bases between them. CDR3 coding DNA: TGTGCCAGCAGTGGCAGGGGAGGCTCTGGAAACACCATATATTTT. The encoded protein is CASSGRGGSGNTIYF.

This clonotype was counted many times. This chain links TRBV6-1 with TRBJ2-1; D call uncertain. V lost 1 base, J lost 3 bases, and 7 bases lay in between. This CDR3 is built from 14 residues. The germline CDR1 and CDR2 sequences are MNHNS and SASEGT. In nucleotides, the CDR3 is TGTGCCAGCAGTGAAGTGACCAGCTACAATGAGCAGTTCTTC. Translated: CASSEVTSYNEQFF.

This clonotype was seen repeatedly, ten times or more. This sequence joins TRBV28 and TRBJ2-1; TRBD2 agrees at 12 bases. This CDR3 has 15 amino acids. V was pared by 6 bases and J by 4 bases, with 4 bases of the junction left unmatched. Germline loops: CDR1 MDHEN, CDR2 SYDVKM. The CDR3 DNA sequence: TGTGCCAGCAGACTAGCGGGAGGACTTTACAATGAGCAGTTCTTC. Its protein is CASRLAGGLYNEQFF.

V is TRBV4-1 and J is TRBJ2-2; D gene uncertain. CDR1 is MGHRA and CDR2 is YSYEKL in the germline V gene. This CDR3 has 17 residues. The germline V and J ends were trimmed by 0 bases and 10 bases, with 21 bases remaining between them. CDR3 nucleotide sequence: TGCGCCAGCAGCCAAGATCTTGGAAGCTATAGGCCCGAGGAGCTGTTTTTT. Translated: CASSQDLGSYRPEELFF.

This clonotype was counted at least ten times. This chain uses TRBV6-1 with TRBJ2-2; 11 bases are a match to TRBD1. After removal of 7 bases from V and 0 bases from J, the junction contained 7 bases not matched to a gene. Germline-derived CDR1 and CDR2 are MNHNS and SASEGT. The CDR3 is 17 amino acids. CDR3 in DNA: TGTGCCAGCACCCCACGGGGACAGGGGGCGAACACCGGGGAGCTGTTTTTT. Amino acid sequence: CASTPRGQGANTGELFF.

At least ten counts were recorded for this clonotype. The rearrangement links TRBV11-2 to TRBJ2-3; 12 nucleotides line up with TRBD2. This CDR3 has 17 residues. CDR1 SGHAT and CDR2 FQNNGV come from the germline V gene. Trimming removed 0 bases from V and 6 bases from J; junction bases left unmatched: 7. The DNA for the CDR3 is TGTGCCAGCAGCTTAGAGCTAGCGGGAGGGGGATTGGATACGCAGTATTTT. Translation gives CASSLELAGGGLDTQYF.

In its sample, this clonotype was seen many times. This rearrangement joins TRBV20-1 to TRBJ2-1, with D perhaps matching TRBD2 (6 bases). The CDR3 is 13 amino acids. Germline lookup yields CDR1 DFQATT and CDR2 SNEGSKA (reference sequence). V lost 5 bases to trimming and J lost 4 bases, with 12 bases between them. In nucleotides, the CDR3 is TGCAGTGCTCTCGGGGGTGGTTACAATGAGCAGTTCTTC. Amino acids: CSALGGGYNEQFF.

This clonotype was found many times. The gene calls are TRBV2 and TRBJ2-7; 7 bases are a match to TRBD1. Germline values: CDR1 SNHLY, CDR2 FYNNEI. V shed 7 bases and J 7 bases; nucleotides not matched to a gene: 13. The length of the CDR3 is 14 residues. The CDR3 nucleotides read TGTGCCAGCAACGAACTTACAGGGGTCAAGGAGCAGTACTTC. Translating it yields CASNELTGVKEQYF. The variable domain in full, completed from reference TRBV2 and TRBJ2-7, reads EPEVTQTPSHQVTQMGQEVILRCVPISNHLYFYWYRQILGQKVEFLVSFYNNEISEKSEIFDDQFSVERPDGSNFTLKIRSTKLEDSAMYFCASNELTGVKEQYFGPGTRLTVT.